By share, the clone carrying this T cell receptor beta chain ranks as medium-sized. After removal of 8 bases from V and 2 bases from J, the junction contained 4 bases not matched to a gene. CDR3 size: 15 residues. Germline assignment: CDR1 MNHEY and CDR2 SVGAGI. The sample comes from a study of control samples from healthy donors and cancer patients. Repertoires were generated with immunoSEQ multiplex PCR, while TCRdb's copy carries only in-frame clones and drops some. The sample lists roughly 80,000 clones, around nine tenths occurring once. This clonotype was sampled from a woman in her forties or fifties in good health. J is TRBJ2-3 and V is TRBV6-5; 13 bases line up with TRBD2. Sequencing was carried out using blood. Here the CDR3 DNA reads TGTGCCAGCGGCGGACTAGCGGGGGACACAGATACGCAGTATTTT. The encoded protein is CASGGLAGDTDTQYF.